Below, 24 T cell receptor beta chains from the same sample are listed, as sequenced in a study of shared clonotypes between healthy human individuals. This table comes from immunoSEQ multiplex PCR, and its TCRdb copy is limited to in-frame clones, with some not included. In the table there are fewer than 650,000 clones, around 80% of which are singletons. The sequenced sample consisted of PBMCs. Every receptor here comes from a woman aged 40 to 55 in good health. Some clones in this sample may be carry-over from other donors' samples.

This chain connects TRBV5-6 to TRBJ2-5; unclear D gene. Between the trimmed V and J ends, which lost 6 bases and 0 bases, there was a span of 12 bases. CDR1 and CDR2 from the germline V gene are SGHDT and YYEEEE. The CDR3 loop spans 14 amino acids. This CDR3 is CASKKVGYQETQYF. CDR3 DNA: TGTGCCAGCAAGAAGGTCGGGTACCAAGAGACCCAGTACTTC.

The chain couples TRBV18 to TRBJ1-5, with TRBD1 matching 7 bases. Looked up from germline, CDR1 is KGHSH and CDR2 is LQKENI. This CDR3 spans 15 amino acids. The junction had 8 bases not matched to a gene; V was cut back by 3 bases and J by 6 bases. The chain's CDR3 is CASSPTDRARQPQHF. Written as DNA, the CDR3 is TGTGCCAGCTCACCTACTGACAGGGCACGTCAGCCCCAGCATTTT.

The chain recombines TRBV30 with TRBJ2-5; D gene unclear. The J call may not be correct, given that the DNA end is closer to TRBJ2-7. The germline gives CDR1 GTSNPN, CDR2 SVGIG (reference sequence). The CDR3 runs 15 residues. Here the CDR3 DNA reads TGTGCCTGGACCACCCCCCGCGGTTACCCCTACGAGCAGTACTTC. Translated: CAWTTPRGYPYEQYF.

The chain couples TRBV27 to TRBJ1-2, with 7 bases aligning to TRBD1. Germline CDR1 reads MNHEY; CDR2 reads SMNVEV (reference sequence). Losses at the gene ends were 5 bases for V and 8 bases for J; bases not matched to a gene: 14. The CDR3 is 15 amino acids. The CDR3 here is CASSPRHTGVRGYTF. Written as DNA, the CDR3 is TGTGCCAGCAGTCCCCGCCATACAGGGGTGAGGGGCTACACCTTC.

V gene TRBV18 combines with J gene TRBJ2-1, with 13 bases identical to TRBD2. Trimming took 3 bases from V and 9 from J; bases not matched to a gene: 8. The CDR3 has 16 amino acids. The germline V gene encodes CDR1 KGHSH and CDR2 LQKENI. CDR3 sequence (DNA): TGTGCCAGCTCACCGCCGGGACTAGCGGGAACAGGTGAGCAGTTCTTC. This codes for CASSPPGLAGTGEQFF.

DNA for the CDR3: TGTGCCAGCAGGGTCGCGGGGGAGGTCGGCGGGGAGCTGTTTTTT. Its protein product is CASRVAGEVGGELFF. The chain recombines TRBV11-2 with TRBJ2-2, with TRBD2 matching over 7 bases. The CDR3 totals 15 residues. Looked up from germline, CDR1 is SGHAT and CDR2 is FQNNGV. The trim removed 6 bases at V and 7 bases at J, leaving 11 bases unmatched.

The J gene is TRBJ2-5, the V gene TRBV5-1; a possible D gene is TRBD2 (5 bases). V was clipped by 0 bases and J by 1 base, with 16 bases between them. From germline, CDR1 is SGHRS and CDR2 YFSETQ. CDR3 length: 17 residues. The CDR3: CASSLGLVGVSQETQYF. Here the CDR3 DNA reads TGCGCCAGCAGCTTGGGACTCGTCGGGGTAAGCCAAGAGACCCAGTACTTC.

On this clone itself: The same CDR3 also results from other DNA sequences found in this sample. This chain joins TRBV5-1 and TRBJ2-2; a weak D match, TRBD1 (5 bases). This CDR3 is built from 16 residues. V lost 0 bases and J lost 1, with 10 bases in between. The germline V gene has CDR1 SGHRS and CDR2 YFSETQ. CDR3 residues: CASSLAAGQNTGELFF. The CDR3 region has the DNA TGCGCCAGCAGCTTGGCGGCAGGGCAGAACACCGGGGAGCTGTTTTTT.

This clone was seen at least ten times. The rearrangement links TRBV9 to TRBJ2-1, with D tentatively TRBD1 (5 bases). The CDR3 consists of 15 residues. Germline V CDR1 and CDR2: SGDLS, YYNGEE. The V gene lost 0 bases and the J gene lost 4 bases, with 11 bases spanning the gap. CDR3 sequence reads: CASSVDWGHYNEQFF. CDR3 coding DNA: TGTGCCAGCAGCGTAGACTGGGGCCATTACAATGAGCAGTTCTTC.

This clone has just one count. This rearrangement joins TRBV7-6 to TRBJ2-7; 10 bases align to TRBD2. Per germline, CDR1 SGHVS and CDR2 FNYEAQ. Trimming removed 5 bases from V and 6 bases from J; junction bases left unmatched: 10. The CDR3 consists of 15 residues. CDR3 residues: CASSGVLAGAFEQYF. The CDR3 region has the DNA TGTGCCAGCAGCGGGGTTCTAGCGGGAGCGTTCGAGCAGTACTTC.

The chain employs TRBV5-4 and TRBJ2-1; 8 bases fit TRBD2. This CDR3 is 14 amino acids long. The germline V gene encodes CDR1 SGHNT and CDR2 YYREEE (reference sequence). Trimming took 4 bases from V and 7 from J; bases not matched to a gene: 7. This chain's CDR3 is CASSLSGSKNEQFF. The CDR3, as DNA: TGTGCCAGCAGCCTCAGCGGGAGTAAAAATGAGCAGTTCTTC. Full variable domain (remainder filled in from reference TRBV5-4 and TRBJ2-1): ETGVTQSPTHLIKTRGQQVTLRCSSQSGHNTVSWYQQALGQGPQFIFQYYREEENGRGNFPPRFSGLQFPNYSSELNVNALELDDSALYLCASSLSGSKNEQFFGPGTRLTVL.

This clone showed up just once. One base separates it from a far larger clone, so it is likely a read error. V is TRBV2 and J is TRBJ2-5; D unclear. The CDR3 covers 15 residues. Germline loops: CDR1 SNHLY, CDR2 FYNNEI. The CDR3 DNA follows: TGTACCAGCAGTGAATATGGGCAGAACCAAGAGACCCAGTACTTC. This gives the protein CTSSEYGQNQETQYF. The full variable domain, rest sourced from reference TRBV2 and TRBJ2-5, is EPEVTQTPSHQVTQMGQEVILRCVPISNHLYFYWYRQILGQKVEFLVSFYNNEISEKSEIFDDQFSVERPDGSNFTLKIRSTKLEDSAMYFCTSSEYGQNQETQYFGPGTRLLVL.

This chain joins TRBV29-1 and TRBJ2-7; possibly TRBD1 for D (5 bases). Looked up from germline, CDR1 is SQVTM and CDR2 is ANQGSEA. The V end lost 4 bases, the J end lost 4 bases, and 17 bases lay between the germline ends. The CDR3 contains 14 residues. The CDR3 protein is CSVVATGKGYEQYF. CDR3 in DNA: TGCAGCGTTGTTGCTACCGGTAAGGGGTACGAGCAGTACTTC.

The gene calls are TRBV6-1 and TRBJ1-5; perhaps TRBD1 as D (5 bases). CDR1 is MNHNS and CDR2 is SASEGT in the germline V gene. This CDR3 is built from 18 residues. Deletions cut 1 base from V and 0 bases from J, with 16 bases between. Written as DNA, the CDR3 is TGTGCCAGCAGTGAAGGGAGGTCCGGGGGGGGTAGCAATCAGCCCCAGCATTTT. Translation gives CASSEGRSGGGSNQPQHF.

This clone has just one count. The chain uses TRBV28 and TRBJ2-7; D gene uncertain. The germline CDR1 and CDR2 sequences are MDHEN and SYDVKM. The CDR3 loop spans 16 amino acids. V lost 3 bases and J 1 base, leaving 16 bases between the germline ends. CDR3 in amino acids: CASSFSSSARSYEQYF. The CDR3 DNA follows: TGTGCCAGCAGTTTCTCCTCCTCGGCGCGTTCCTACGAGCAGTACTTC. The full variable domain, rest sourced from reference TRBV28 and TRBJ2-7, is DVKVTQSSRYLVKRTGEKVFLECVQDMDHENMFWYRQDPGLGLRLIYFSYDVKMKEKGDIPEGYSVSREKKERFSLILESASTNQTSMYLCASSFSSSARSYEQYFGPGTRLTVT.

Note on this clone: A much bigger clone sits one base away, suggesting this may be a read error. The chain couples TRBV2 to TRBJ1-2, with 8 bases aligning to TRBD1. Per the germline V gene, CDR1 is SNHLY and CDR2 is FYNNEI. V lost 6 bases and J lost 3; bases outside the gene matches: 3. The CDR3 has 13 amino acids. The CDR3: CASSLTGDYGYTF. CDR3 DNA sequence: TGTGCCAGCAGCTTGACAGGGGACTATGGCTACACCTTC.

V is TRBV7-2 and J is TRBJ1-2; D remains ambiguous. V shed 4 bases and J shed 7 bases, with 16 bases lying between them. This CDR3 spans 14 amino acids. Per the germline V gene, CDR1 is SGHTA and CDR2 is FQGNSA. The CDR3 here is CASSSYVGWIGYTF. DNA for the CDR3: TGTGCCAGCAGCTCCTATGTAGGGTGGATTGGCTACACCTTC.

The chain carries TRBV30 and TRBJ2-7; TRBD1 might be the D (6 bases). Trimming pared 1 base from V and 4 bases from J, leaving 8 bases between. Germline CDR1 GTSNPN, CDR2 SVGIG (reference sequence). This CDR3 spans 12 amino acids. The CDR3 spells CAWSADRYEQYF. The CDR3 DNA sequence: TGTGCCTGGAGTGCCGACAGGTACGAGCAGTACTTC.

V is TRBV28 and J is TRBJ1-2, with 8 bases matching TRBD1. Germline V gene lookup returns CDR1 MDHEN and CDR2 SYDVKM. V was pared by 9 bases and J by 8 bases, with 14 bases of the junction left unmatched. The CDR3 has 14 residues. The CDR3 here is CASEDRAFHGGYTF. Written as DNA, the CDR3 is TGTGCCAGTGAGGACAGGGCGTTCCACGGGGGCTACACCTTC.

J is TRBJ1-3 and V is TRBV14, with D hard to call. V lost 1 base to trimming and J lost 4 bases, with 11 bases between them. The CDR3 sequence is 15 residues long. The germline CDR1 and CDR2 sequences are SGHDN and FVKESK. The CDR3 loop reads CASSQGQHTGNTIYF. The CDR3 DNA is TGTGCCAGCAGCCAAGGGCAGCACACGGGAAACACCATATATTTT.

The chain carries TRBV28 and TRBJ2-5; the match to TRBD2 covers 11 bases. The DNA end is more similar to TRBJ2-7, so the J call may be wrong. This CDR3 contains 14 residues. Germline V gene data show CDR1 as MDHEN and CDR2 as SYDVKM. DNA for the CDR3: TGTGCCAGCAGTTTGGGTAGCGGGAGGGGCGAGCAGTACTTC. This codes for CASSLGSGRGEQYF.

CDR3 sequence: CASSDKGGANVLTF. Written as DNA, the CDR3 is TGTGCCAGCAGTGACAAGGGAGGGGCCAACGTCCTGACTTTC. This chain joins TRBV6-4 and TRBJ2-6; D not certain. V lost 2 bases and J lost 4, with 6 bases in between. Germline lookup yields CDR1 MRHNA and CDR2 SNTAGT. The CDR3 is 14 residues long.

The chain combines TRBV7-9 with TRBJ1-4; D gene ambiguous. In germline, CDR1 is SEHNR, CDR2 FQNEAQ (reference sequence). V was cut by 4 bases and J by 2 bases, with 17 bases left in between. The CDR3 totals 17 residues. CDR3 loop: CASSSTGPSPTNEKLFF. In DNA form, the CDR3 reads TGTGCCAGCAGCTCGACCGGGCCTAGCCCTACTAATGAAAAACTGTTTTTT.

This chain connects TRBV9 to TRBJ2-7, with 10 bases matching TRBD2. This CDR3 has 15 amino acids. The germline V gene has CDR1 SGDLS and CDR2 YYNGEE. J was trimmed by 4 bases and V by 4 bases; bases with no gene match: 8. CDR3 protein: CASSPRVAGGYEQYF. The CDR3 bases are TGTGCCAGCAGCCCACGCGTAGCGGGAGGTTACGAGCAGTACTTC.